Sequencing of this TCR beta chain was carried out in a study of shared clonotypes between healthy human individuals. Germline CDR1 and CDR2: KGHSH and LQKENI. V was pared by 3 bases and J by 4 bases, with 15 bases of the junction left unmatched. This CDR3 contains 17 residues. With regard to this clone: Antigen unknown.

Sequencing used immunoSEQ multiplex PCR; TCRdb keeps in-frame clones, though not all of them. The table includes about 2.3 million clones, approximately 93% detected once. The study, taken as a whole, reports: Clonotypes that were shared across a handful of donors made up about 5.1% of naive CD4 clonotypes.

Material for sequencing was naive CD4+ T cells from PBMCs. Documented subset: CD45RA+ positively selected. The J gene is TRBJ2-7, the V gene TRBV18; 7 nucleotides line up with TRBD2. This receptor was taken from a man aged 18-30 years in good health. Some clones in this sample may be carry-over from other donors' samples. The CDR3 DNA sequence: TGTGCCAGCTCACCCCTCGCCGGGGGGACCGAGGGGTACGAGCAGTACTTC. Amino acid sequence: CASSPLAGGTEGYEQYF. The full variable domain, its missing parts supplied by reference TRBV18 and TRBJ2-7, is NAGVMQNPRHLVRRRGQEARLRCSPMKGHSHVYWYRQLPEEGLKFMVYLQKENIIDESGMPKERFSAEFPKEGPSILRIQQVVRGDSAAYFCASSPLAGGTEGYEQYFGPGTRLTVT.